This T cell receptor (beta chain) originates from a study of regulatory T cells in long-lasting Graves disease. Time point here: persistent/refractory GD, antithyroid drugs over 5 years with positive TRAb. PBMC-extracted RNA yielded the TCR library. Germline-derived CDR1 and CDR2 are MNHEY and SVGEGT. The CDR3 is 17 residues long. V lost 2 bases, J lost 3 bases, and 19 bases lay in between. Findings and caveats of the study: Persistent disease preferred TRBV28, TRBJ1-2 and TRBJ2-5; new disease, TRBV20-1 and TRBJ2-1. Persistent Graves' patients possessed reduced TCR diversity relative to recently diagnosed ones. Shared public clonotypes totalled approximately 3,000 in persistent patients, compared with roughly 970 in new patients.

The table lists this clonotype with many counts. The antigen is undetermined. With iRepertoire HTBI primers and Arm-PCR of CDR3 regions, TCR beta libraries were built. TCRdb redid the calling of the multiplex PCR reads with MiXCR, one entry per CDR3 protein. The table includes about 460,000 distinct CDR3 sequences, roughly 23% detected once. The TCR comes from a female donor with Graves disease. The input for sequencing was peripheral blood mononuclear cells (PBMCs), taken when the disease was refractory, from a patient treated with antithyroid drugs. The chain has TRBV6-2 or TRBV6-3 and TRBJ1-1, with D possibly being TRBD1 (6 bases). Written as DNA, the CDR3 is TGTGCCAGCAGTTACGTCGGGGGGCGCCGGGGGGACACTGAAGCTTTCTTT. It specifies CASSYVGGRRGDTEAFF.